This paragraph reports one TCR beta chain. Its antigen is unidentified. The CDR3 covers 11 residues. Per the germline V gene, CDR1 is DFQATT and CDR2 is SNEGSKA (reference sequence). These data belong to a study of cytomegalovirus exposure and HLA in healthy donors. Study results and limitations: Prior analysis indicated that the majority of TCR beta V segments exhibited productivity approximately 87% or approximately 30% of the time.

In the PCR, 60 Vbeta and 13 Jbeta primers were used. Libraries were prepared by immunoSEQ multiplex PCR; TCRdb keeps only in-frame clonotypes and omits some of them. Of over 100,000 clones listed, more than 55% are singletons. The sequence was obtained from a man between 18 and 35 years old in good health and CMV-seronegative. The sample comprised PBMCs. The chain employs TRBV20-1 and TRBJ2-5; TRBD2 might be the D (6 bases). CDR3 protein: CAGGFQETQYF. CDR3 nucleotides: TGCGCTGGAGGGTTCCAAGAGACCCAGTACTTC.